This is a list of T cell receptor beta chains from one sample in a study of T-cell memory formation after mild COVID-19. Via MiXCR, TCRdb re-called the 5' RACE reads, giving one row per CDR3 protein. The sample lists approximately 450,000 distinct CDR3 sequences; 15% to 20% were seen once. Sequencing was performed on PBMCs or a T cell subset sorted from them (not recorded which). These receptors originate from an adult woman who had mild COVID-19 (a few samples of this study predate the infection). Cell type and time point are not known. Each CDR3 is given with its conserved first and last residue. The D gene is left open where the match is weak. The size of a clone is reported for some rows only, either as once, few or many, or as a class for expanded clones.

cdr3_length j_call d_call v_call clone_size cdr3_nt cdr3_aa
16 TRBJ2-5 NA TRBV12-3/TRBV12-4 many TGTGCCAGCAGTTTGGGTTACGCGGACGAGGGGGAGACCCAGTACTTC CASSLGYADEGETQYF
16 TRBJ2-3 TRBD2 TRBV9 NA TGTGCCAGCAGCGGTCGGACTAGCGGGAACACAGATACGCAGTATTTT CASSGRTSGNTDTQYF
17 TRBJ2-3 NA TRBV11-3 NA TGTGCCAGCAGCCAGTACCATAGCGGACAGAGCACAGATACGCAGTATTTT CASSQYHSGQSTDTQYF
17 TRBJ1-5 TRBD1 TRBV24-1 NA TGTGCCACCAGTGATCCCTCAGGGGGCGCGGGCAATCAGCCCCAGCATTTT CATSDPSGGAGNQPQHF
13 TRBJ1-2 NA TRBV30 NA TGTGCCTGGAGTGACGGACAGATCTATGGCTACACCTTC CAWSDGQIYGYTF
17 TRBJ2-7 TRBD2 TRBV24-1 few TGTGCCACCAGTGATGCGGATCTAGCGGGAGGGCACTACGAGCAGTACTTC CATSDADLAGGHYEQYF
13 TRBJ1-1 NA TRBV4-3 few TGCGCCAGCAGCCCGATGGGGAACACTGAAGCTTTCTTT CASSPMGNTEAFF
13 TRBJ2-7 NA TRBV27 NA TGTGCCAGCAGTCCCCAAATGAGGAACGAGCAGTACTTC CASSPQMRNEQYF
15 TRBJ2-7 TRBD2 TRBV7-8 few TGTGCCAGCAGCTCCCCGGGAGGGCGGGCTTACGAGCAGTACTTC CASSSPGGRAYEQYF
12 TRBJ2-5 NA TRBV7-7 NA TGTGCCAGCAGCCCAGACGTACAGACCCAGTACTTC CASSPDVQTQYF
18 TRBJ2-1 TRBD2 TRBV2 NA TGTGCCAGCAGTGTCCCGAGCGGGAGGGGTCGGTCCTACAATGAGCAGTTCTTC CASSVPSGRGRSYNEQFF
14 TRBJ2-7 TRBD2 TRBV20-1 few TGCAGTGCCAGCCGTAGCGGGAGGTCCTACGAGCAGTACTTC CSASRSGRSYEQYF
15 TRBJ1-1 NA TRBV5-1 NA TGCGCCAGCAGCTTGGGATGGGAATTGAACACTGAAGCTTTCTTT CASSLGWELNTEAFF
17 TRBJ2-3 TRBD1 TRBV20-1 NA TGCAGTGCTAGAAAGGGACAGGGGAGCCCACACACAGATACGCAGTATTTT CSARKGQGSPHTDTQYF
17 TRBJ2-1 TRBD2 TRBV12-3/TRBV12-4 few TGTGCCAGCAGTCCAAGACTAGCGGGAGACTATGGGAATGAGCAGTTCTTC CASSPRLAGDYGNEQFF
18 TRBJ2-1 TRBD1 TRBV5-1 NA TGCGCCAGCTCCCCAGCCAGGACAGGCGAAAGCTCCTACAATGAGCAGTTCTTC CASSPARTGESSYNEQFF
12 TRBJ2-7 TRBD2 TRBV27 NA TGTGCCAGCAGTTTATGGGGGGGCGAGCAGTACTTC CASSLWGGEQYF
14 TRBJ2-7 NA TRBV5-1 NA TGCGCCAGCAGCTTGAGACAAGCCGGAGGGGGATGGTACTTC CASSLRQAGGGWYF
15 TRBJ2-3 NA TRBV11-2 NA TGTGCCAGCAGCTTAGATGGGGCTAGCACAGATACGCAGTATTTT CASSLDGASTDTQYF
15 TRBJ2-1 NA TRBV7-3 NA TGTGCCAGCAGCGAGGGACTCCTAGGGAACAATGAGCAGTTCTTC CASSEGLLGNNEQFF
13 TRBJ2-1 TRBD2 TRBV19 few TGTGCCAGGGAGGGGCTAGCGGGAGGTGAGCAGTTCTTC CAREGLAGGEQFF
15 TRBJ1-6 NA TRBV5-5 NA TGTGCCAGCAGACGTGGGCCAGGGAATGATTCACCCCTCCACTTT CASRRGPGNDSPLHF
14 TRBJ2-7 TRBD2 TRBV7-2 NA TGTGCCAGCAGCGCTCTAGCGGGGGGCTACGAGCAGTACTTC CASSALAGGYEQYF
14 TRBJ2-7 NA TRBV9 few TGTGCCAGCAGCTACCGACGGGACCCATACGAGCAGTACTTC CASSYRRDPYEQYF
14 TRBJ2-1 NA TRBV24-1 NA TGTGCCACCAGCCCTGGGCGGGGCGACAATGAGCAGTTCTTC CATSPGRGDNEQFF
13 TRBJ1-4 NA TRBV30 few TGTGCCTGGAGTTGGAGGGAAAATGAAAAACTGTTTTTT CAWSWRENEKLFF
15 TRBJ2-7 TRBD2 TRBV6-1 NA TGTGCCAGCAGTGAAGAACTAGCGGGAGGGAACGAGCAGTACTTC CASSEELAGGNEQYF
15 TRBJ2-7 TRBD2 TRBV6-2/TRBV6-3 few TGTGCCAGCAGGAGACTAGCGCAGACCTCCTACGAGCAGTACTTC CASRRLAQTSYEQYF
16 TRBJ2-1 NA TRBV7-2 NA TGTGCCAGCAGCTTAACGGAGACTGGCTTATTGAATGAGCAGTTCTTC CASSLTETGLLNEQFF
15 TRBJ2-1 NA TRBV7-3 NA TGTGCCAGCAGCTTAGAGATGAGCTCCTACAATGAGCAGTTCTTC CASSLEMSSYNEQFF
15 TRBJ2-7 TRBD2 TRBV12-3/TRBV12-4 NA TGTGCCAGCAGGACCAGCGGGGGCGTTACCTACGAGCAGTACTTC CASRTSGGVTYEQYF
13 TRBJ2-2 NA TRBV6-5 NA TGTGCCAGCGTAAGCTCGGAAACCGGGGAGCTGTTTTTT CASVSSETGELFF
15 TRBJ1-2 NA TRBV4-1 NA TGCGCCAGCAGCCCTACCGGGACGGACGTCTATGGCTACACCTTC CASSPTGTDVYGYTF
12 TRBJ2-1 NA TRBV10-3 many TGTGCCATCAGTGACCCAGGGGGGGAGCAGTTCTTC CAISDPGGEQFF
13 TRBJ2-1 NA TRBV7-2 NA TGTGCCAGCAGCTCGTCACGGGGGAATGAGCAGTTCTTC CASSSSRGNEQFF
13 TRBJ1-2 NA TRBV12-3/TRBV12-4 few TGTGCCAGCAGTGAAGACAGATTCTATGGCTACACCTTC CASSEDRFYGYTF
15 TRBJ1-1 TRBD1 TRBV19 few TGTGCCAGTAGGGCCTCGGACAGGGAGAACACTGAAGCTTTCTTT CASRASDRENTEAFF
16 TRBJ2-3 TRBD2 TRBV20-1 few TGCAGTGCCCTGGGACTAGCGGGGATCAGCACAGATACGCAGTATTTT CSALGLAGISTDTQYF
13 TRBJ2-1 NA TRBV12-3/TRBV12-4 NA TGTGCCAGCAGCGGGGAACCCCGAGATGAGCAGTTCTTC CASSGEPRDEQFF
15 TRBJ1-2 NA TRBV9 NA TGTGCCAGCAGCGTAGCTACAAGGACTATCTATGGCTACACCTTC CASSVATRTIYGYTF
14 TRBJ2-5 NA TRBV5-6 few TGTGCCAGCAGCTTGGGGCGCCGCGAGGAGACCCAGTACTTC CASSLGRREETQYF
15 TRBJ2-7 TRBD1 TRBV12-3/TRBV12-4 few TGTGCCAGCAGCACCCGGGACAGGGCGTCCTACGAGCAGTACTTC CASSTRDRASYEQYF
15 TRBJ1-1 TRBD1 TRBV12-3/TRBV12-4 NA TGTGCCAGCAGGCCTGACAGGGGAAGGAACACTGAAGCTTTCTTT CASRPDRGRNTEAFF
15 TRBJ2-3 NA TRBV7-3 few TGTGCCAGCAGCTTAAAGGCAGGTAGCACAGATACGCAGTATTTT CASSLKAGSTDTQYF
18 TRBJ2-6 NA TRBV10-1 NA TGCGCCAGCAGTGGTGGAGGCCTAGGTCCCTCTGGGGCCAACGTCCTGACTTTC CASSGGGLGPSGANVLTF
15 TRBJ1-4 TRBD1 TRBV6-5 NA TGTGCCAGCAGTTACTCTGATAGGGGGCGGGGGATACTGTTTTTT CASSYSDRGRGILFF
13 TRBJ1-2 TRBD1 TRBV27 few TGTGCCAGCAGCGTACAGGGGAGCTATGGCTACACCTTC CASSVQGSYGYTF
15 TRBJ2-2 TRBD1 TRBV29-1 many TGCAGCGTTGGGACAGGGTCAAGTTCTCACGGGGAGCTGTTTTTT CSVGTGSSSHGELFF
14 TRBJ2-2 NA TRBV12-3/TRBV12-4 few TGTGCCAGCAGTTTTCTTTACGCTACCGGGGAGCTGTTTTTT CASSFLYATGELFF
14 TRBJ1-1 NA TRBV29-1 NA TGCAGCGTTGAAGAACCCAGAATGAACACTGAAGCTTTCTTT CSVEEPRMNTEAFF
21 TRBJ1-5 NA TRBV20-1 NA TGCAGTGCCCAAGTAGCCCTCGGCAGGTTCTCGGGCGTTTATAGCAATCAGCCCCAGCATTTT CSAQVALGRFSGVYSNQPQHF
15 TRBJ1-1 NA TRBV4-2 few TGTGCCAGCAGCGGGGGGCGAGGCAGGAACACTGAAGCTTTCTTT CASSGGRGRNTEAFF
13 TRBJ1-2 NA TRBV5-8 few TGTGCCAGCAGCCGGGGACCGCTGTATGGCTACACCTTC CASSRGPLYGYTF
13 TRBJ2-7 TRBD2 TRBV19 NA TGTGCCAGCGCCAGCGGGAGGGCCGGCGAGCAGTACTTC CASASGRAGEQYF
17 TRBJ2-1 TRBD2 TRBV5-1 NA TGCGCCAGCAGCTTTCCAAGCGGGAGGGCCGCTTACAATGAGCAGTTCTTC CASSFPSGRAAYNEQFF
13 TRBJ2-3 NA TRBV24-1 few TGTGCCACCAGTGATTTGTGGCAGGGGACGCAGTATTTT CATSDLWQGTQYF